This is a list of T cell receptor beta chains from one sample in a study of T cell responses to AZD1222 COVID-19 vaccine. The table came from immunoSEQ multiplex PCR; TCRdb's copy has only in-frame clones and leaves some out. The sample holds over 100,000 clones, about 85% seen once. The specimen was peripheral blood, collected on day 0 of AZD1222 vaccination. The receptors here all came from an adult in good health. The CDR3 runs from the conserved cysteine through the conserved F or W. D genes are given only for firm matches. Part of the rows lack a size; the others show once, few, many or a class for expanded clones.

v_gene	d_gene	j_gene	abundance	CDR3aa	CDR3nt
TRBV5-5	.	TRBJ1-1	.	CASSAQGKGAFF	TGTGCCAGCAGCGCCCAGGGTAAGGGAGCTTTCTTT
TRBV6-2/TRBV6-3	.	TRBJ2-7	.	CASSPTGSSYEQYF	TGTGCCAGCAGCCCGACGGGGAGCTCCTACGAGCAGTACTTC
TRBV7-4	TRBD1	TRBJ2-2	.	CASSFERDRGRAGELFF	TGTGCCAGCAGCTTCGAGAGGGACAGGGGGCGGGCCGGGGAGCTGTTTTTT
TRBV19	.	TRBJ2-7	.	CASSTDGLSSYEQYF	TGTGCCAGTAGTACCGACGGATTAAGCTCCTACGAGCAGTACTTC
TRBV29-1	TRBD1	TRBJ1-5	once	CSVIDRGGNQPQHF	TGCAGCGTAATTGACAGGGGCGGCAATCAGCCCCAGCATTTT
TRBV7-2	.	TRBJ2-7	.	CASSLASGSSYEQYF	TGTGCCAGCAGCTTAGCCTCAGGCAGCTCCTACGAGCAGTACTTC
TRBV18	.	TRBJ2-1	.	CASSPGAFSYNEQFF	TGTGCCAGCTCACCGGGGGCATTTTCCTACAATGAGCAGTTCTTC
TRBV3-1/TRBV3-2	.	TRBJ2-7	.	CASSTLGKTYEQYF	TGTGCCAGCAGCACCCTGGGTAAGACCTACGAGCAGTACTTC
TRBV2	.	TRBJ1-3	.	CASSEARGVIGSGNTIYF	TGTGCCAGCAGTGAAGCGCGAGGAGTAATCGGCTCTGGAAACACCATATATTTT
TRBV9	TRBD1	TRBJ1-2	.	CASSPGTGGPVGGYTF	TGTGCCAGCAGCCCAGGGACAGGGGGACCCGTGGGGGGCTACACCTTC
TRBV12-3/TRBV12-4	.	TRBJ2-7	.	CASGRGSSYEQYF	TGTGCCAGCGGGAGGGGGAGCTCCTACGAGCAGTACTTC
TRBV30	TRBD2	TRBJ2-5	.	CAWTPGLAGAETQYF	TGTGCCTGGACCCCGGGACTAGCGGGAGCTGAGACCCAGTACTTC
TRBV27	.	TRBJ1-2	.	CASSPAGRGPGDTF	TGTGCCAGCAGCCCGGCGGGCAGGGGCCCGGGGGACACCTTC
TRBV6-1	.	TRBJ1-5	.	CASSDIGGVSQPQHF	TGTGCCAGCAGTGATATCGGGGGGGTGTCTCAGCCCCAGCATTTT
TRBV5-1	TRBD2	TRBJ2-1	.	CASREGTSRDEQFF	TGCGCCAGCAGGGAAGGGACTAGCCGCGATGAGCAGTTCTTC
TRBV6-6	TRBD1	TRBJ1-5	.	CASSPHNSPTQGAVGNQPQHF	TGTGCCAGCAGTCCCCATAATTCCCCGACGCAGGGGGCTGTAGGAAATCAGCCCCAGCATTTT
TRBV3-1/TRBV3-2	.	TRBJ2-1	.	CASSQEFQVYNEQFF	TGTGCCAGCAGCCAAGAGTTCCAGGTATACAATGAGCAGTTCTTC
TRBV25-1	.	TRBJ2-2	.	CASSEFRGGDTGELFF	TGTGCCAGCAGTGAATTTCGGGGAGGTGACACCGGGGAGCTGTTTTTT
TRBV15	.	TRBJ1-6	.	CATSREAKNSPLHF	TGTGCCACCAGCAGAGAAGCGAAGAATTCACCCCTCCACTTT
TRBV6-1	.	TRBJ1-5	.	CASSEAMGEGQPQHF	TGTGCCAGCAGTGAAGCGATGGGGGAGGGTCAGCCCCAGCATTTT
TRBV28	.	TRBJ1-1	.	CASSLTLNTEAFF	TGTGCCAGCAGCCTAACGCTGAACACTGAAGCTTTCTTT
TRBV7-9	.	TRBJ1-6	.	CASSQDTYNSPLHF	TGTGCCAGCAGCCAGGACACCTATAATTCACCCCTCCACTTT
TRBV3-1/TRBV3-2	.	TRBJ2-2	.	CASRDRVHGELFF	TGTGCCAGCAGAGATAGGGTGCACGGGGAGCTGTTTTTT
TRBV5-1	.	TRBJ2-7	.	CASSVEGIYEQYF	TGCGCCAGTTCAGTCGAGGGTATCTACGAGCAGTACTTC
TRBV27	TRBD2	TRBJ2-2	.	CASSLSGLAGELFF	TGTGCCAGCAGTTTATCGGGACTAGCCGGGGAGCTGTTTTTT
TRBV11-2	.	TRBJ2-5	.	CASSFPSGASESPHF	TGTGCCAGCAGCTTTCCCTCGGGGGCCAGCGAGTCCCCCCACTTC
TRBV9	TRBD2	TRBJ2-3	.	CASSPFLAGASTDTQYF	TGTGCCAGCAGCCCGTTTCTAGCGGGAGCGAGCACAGATACGCAGTATTTT
TRBV5-1	TRBD1	TRBJ1-2	.	CASSLAPGTGGPGYTF	TGCGCCAGCAGCTTGGCCCCCGGGACAGGGGGCCCTGGCTACACCTTC
TRBV3-1/TRBV3-2	.	TRBJ2-5	.	CASSLRSSGETQYF	TGTGCCAGCAGCCTACGGTCGTCAGGGGAGACCCAGTACTTC
TRBV10-2	TRBD2	TRBJ2-7	.	CASRHGTSGSPYEQYF	TGCGCCAGCAGACATGGGACTAGCGGGAGTCCCTACGAGCAGTACTTC
TRBV11-1	.	TRBJ1-6	.	CASSPFVDGNSPLHF	TGTGCCAGCAGCCCGTTTGTGGACGGCAATTCACCCCTCCACTTT
TRBV12-2	.	TRBJ1-5	.	CASRLATNLTGTSNQPQHF	TGTGCAAGTCGCTTAGCCACCAACCTGACAGGGACCAGCAATCAGCCCCAGCATTTT
TRBV6-5	.	TRBJ2-7	few	CASSSLRPYEQYF	TGTGCCAGCAGTTCTCTCAGACCCTACGAGCAGTACTTC
TRBV5-5	.	TRBJ2-6	.	CASSLVVSGANVLTF	TGTGCCAGCAGCTTGGTTGTATCTGGGGCCAACGTCCTGACTTTC
TRBV19	.	TRBJ1-6	.	CASSPLGGQGSYNSPLHF	TGTGCCAGTAGTCCCCTCGGCGGCCAGGGCTCCTATAATTCACCCCTCCACTTT
TRBV27	TRBD2	TRBJ2-1	.	CASSLFRASGTTYNEQFF	TGTGCCAGCAGTTTATTCCGGGCTAGCGGGACCACCTACAATGAGCAGTTCTTC
TRBV25-1	.	TRBJ1-1	once	CASIFRALRTEAFF	TGTGCCAGCATTTTCAGGGCGCTGCGCACTGAAGCTTTCTTT
TRBV1	.	TRBJ2-3	.	CTSSRPLPSGRWVLSHTQYF	TGCACCAGCAGCCGCCCTCTGCCTAGCGGGAGATGGGTATTATCTCATACGCAGTATTTT
TRBV28	.	TRBJ2-1	.	CASSLTYNEQFF	TGTGCCAGCAGCCTTACCTACAATGAGCAGTTCTTC
TRBV28	.	TRBJ1-1	.	CASREGQNTEAFF	TGTGCCAGCAGGGAAGGACAGAACACTGAAGCTTTCTTT
TRBV19	TRBD2	TRBJ2-2	few	CASSIVFLAVNTGELFF	TGTGCCAGTAGTATAGTGTTCCTAGCGGTGAACACCGGGGAGCTGTTTTTT
TRBV12-3/TRBV12-4	.	TRBJ1-2	once	CASSLGGNYGYTF	TGTGCCAGCAGTTTAGGGGGTAACTATGGCTACACCTTC
TRBV18	TRBD2	TRBJ2-1	.	CASSPMGRGLAVEQFF	TGTGCCAGCTCACCAATGGGACGGGGACTAGCGGTTGAGCAGTTCTTC
TRBV7-9	.	TRBJ2-7	.	CASSLEGGGLYEQYF	TGTGCCAGCAGCTTAGAGGGAGGGGGCCTTTACGAGCAGTACTTC
TRBV7-8	TRBD1	TRBJ2-3	once	CASSSGATGTFTDTQYF	TGTGCCAGCAGCTCTGGGGCGACAGGGACCTTCACAGATACGCAGTATTTT
TRBV5-1	.	TRBJ2-1	.	CASSPRDPNNEQFF	TGCGCCAGCAGCCCCCGGGACCCTAACAATGAGCAGTTCTTC
TRBV7-3	.	TRBJ2-2	.	CASSLTESSGTGELFF	TGTGCCAGCAGCTTAACGGAGAGCTCCGGAACCGGGGAGCTGTTTTTT
TRBV19	.	TRBJ2-4	.	CASSATGEGNIQYF	TGTGCCAGTAGTGCGACAGGGGAGGGAAACATTCAGTACTTC
TRBV30	.	TRBJ2-7	.	CAWRDRIASYEQYF	TGTGCCTGGAGGGACCGAATAGCCTCCTACGAGCAGTACTTC
TRBV19	.	TRBJ2-2	once	CASSGDKNTGELFF	TGTGCCAGTTCCGGGGACAAGAACACCGGGGAGCTGTTTTTT
TRBV18	.	TRBJ1-1	.	CASSRSEQEAFF	TGTGCCAGCTCACGATCGGAACAAGAAGCTTTCTTT
TRBV2	.	TRBJ2-5	.	CASSERETQYF	TGTGCCAGCAGTGAGCGAGAGACCCAGTACTTC
TRBV9	.	TRBJ2-5	.	CASSVAGDQETQYF	TGTGCCAGCAGCGTAGCGGGAGACCAAGAGACCCAGTACTTC